A single sample gave rise to the 4 T cell receptor beta chains below, sequenced in a study of blood T cells in healthy people across ages. A second PCR, run for about 7 to 12 cycles, used a sample-barcoded 5' primer plus a J-beta primer mix. One entry per CDR3 protein results from TCRdb running MiXCR on the 5' RACE reads. This sample carries hundreds of thousands of distinct CDR3 sequences, 35% to 50% of them seen once, and the ten largest clones take 15% to 20%. The material sequenced was blood. The source is a man aged 80 or over in good health.

The chain has TRBV20-1 and TRBJ1-6; maybe TRBD1 (5 bases). Germline values: CDR1 DFQATT, CDR2 SNEGSKA (reference sequence). This CDR3 is 16 amino acids long. V lost 0 bases, J lost 9 bases, and 18 bases lay in between. CDR3 bases: TGCAGTGCTAGAGACTCGGGACCGGGAGAGGGTTCACCCCTCCACTTT. Translating it yields CSARDSGPGEGSPLHF.

The chain has TRBV27 and TRBJ2-1; 7 nucleotides line up with TRBD1. The CDR3 is made up of 12 amino acids. V trimming: 8 bases; J trimming: 9 bases; junction bases outside the gene matches: 7. The germline gives CDR1 MNHEY, CDR2 SMNVEV (reference sequence). In nucleotides, the CDR3 is TGTGCCAGCTGGGACAGTCTAACTGAGCAGTTCTTC. Amino acids: CASWDSLTEQFF.

The chain uses TRBV4-2 and TRBJ2-4, with a possible D match to TRBD2 (6 bases). The end of the DNA fits TRBJ2-7 better, so the J call may be wrong. This CDR3 contains 12 residues. Germline CDR1 LGHNA, CDR2 YNFKEQ. CDR3 DNA: TGTGCCAGCAGCCAACTTAGCGGCGAGCAGTACTTC. Protein sequence: CASSQLSGEQYF.

The rearrangement joins TRBV3-1 to TRBJ2-1; D is unclear. V dropped 1 base and J dropped 8 bases, with 6 bases sitting between them. CDR3 length: 12 amino acids. The germline V gene encodes CDR1 LGHDT and CDR2 YNNKEL (reference sequence). CDR3 protein: CASSQGGYEQFF. The CDR3 DNA is TGTGCCAGCAGCCAAGGAGGTTATGAGCAGTTCTTC.